This T cell receptor beta chain was obtained from a study of T-cell memory formation after mild COVID-19. This clonotype showed up just a few times. The antigen is not known. Study-level results: SARS-CoV-2 specificity of second-wave clones peaking day 37 was unconfirmed. CD8+ contracting clones occupied EMRA, while CD4+ ones occupied mainly CM and EM.

TCRdb reprocessed the 5' RACE reads with MiXCR, giving one entry per CDR3 protein. This sample has more than 400,000 distinct CDR3 sequences, with 18% found just once. Trimming cost V 1 base and J 6 bases, with 13 bases left between them. CDR3 size: 15 residues. Material: PBMCs or a T cell subset sorted from them (not recorded which). This clonotype originated in an adult woman who had mild COVID-19 (a few samples of this study predate the infection). Cell type and time point are not known. The V gene is TRBV12-3 or TRBV12-4, the J gene TRBJ2-1, with a weak D call TRBD2 (6 bases). CDR3 amino acids: CASSLGTTRSNEQFF. CDR3 nucleotides: TGTGCCAGCAGTTTAGGGACTACCAGATCCAATGAGCAGTTCTTC.